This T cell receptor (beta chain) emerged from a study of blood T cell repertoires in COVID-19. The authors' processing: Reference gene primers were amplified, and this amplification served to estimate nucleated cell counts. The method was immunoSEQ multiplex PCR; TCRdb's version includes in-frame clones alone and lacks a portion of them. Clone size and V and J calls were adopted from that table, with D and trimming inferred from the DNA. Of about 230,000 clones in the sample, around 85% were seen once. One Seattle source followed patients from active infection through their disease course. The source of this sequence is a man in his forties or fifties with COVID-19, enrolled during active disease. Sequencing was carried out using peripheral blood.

CDR3 region: CASRTLGGANTGELFF. In DNA, the CDR3 is TGTGCCAGCAGAACCCTGGGGGGTGCGAACACCGGGGAGCTGTTTTTT. The chain employs TRBV27 and TRBJ2-2, with a possible D match to TRBD2 (6 bases). The CDR3 is made up of 16 amino acids. Germline V gene data show CDR1 as MNHEY and CDR2 as SMNVEV (reference sequence). The ends were cut back, 6 bases at V and 0 bases at J, with 14 bases in the middle.